Sequencing of this T cell receptor beta chain was carried out in a study of CD8 T cells in Susac syndrome. This CDR3 contains 12 residues. The germline V and J ends were trimmed by 6 bases and 8 bases, with 10 bases remaining between them. Germline V lookup: CDR1 SNHLY, CDR2 FYNNEI. RNA totalling roughly 0.5 to 1 ug underwent reverse transcription with random hexamers. TCRdb analysed the immunoSEQ multiplex PCR reads with MiXCR anew, one entry per CDR3 protein. The sample lists some 300,000 distinct CDR3 sequences; about 85% were seen once. The rearrangement joins TRBV2 to TRBJ2-2; D is unclear. The sample comprised CD8+ T cells from PBMCs. The sequence was collected from a human donor with multiple sclerosis. CDR3 in DNA: TGTGCCAGCAGACTCACCTCTGGGGAGCTGTTTTTT. Translating it yields CASRLTSGELFF.